Listed below are T cell receptor beta chains from one sample, sequenced in a study of CD8 T cells in Susac syndrome. TCRdb reprocessed the immunoSEQ multiplex PCR reads with MiXCR, giving one entry per CDR3 protein. This sample yields 170,000 or so distinct CDR3 sequences, of which under 95% are seen a single time; over 0.095% belongs to the top ten. The sample was CD4+ T cells from PBMCs. The receptors stem from a human donor with Susac syndrome. The conserved cysteine and the conserved F or W are not part of the CDR3 here. Size is omitted from some rows. Given values are once, few, many or a class for expanded clones.

TRBV6-1	TRBJ1-6	-	ASSDTGQDNSPLH
TRBV5-1	TRBJ1-4	-	ASSLEGSSPNEKLF
TRBV10-3	TRBJ2-1	once	AISESGPLQF
TRBV5-5	TRBJ2-4	once	ASSTHRDDKNIQY
TRBV10-2	TRBJ1-1	-	ASSAMTGTEAF
TRBV2	TRBJ1-1	-	ASSERDSGTEAF
TRBV12-3/TRBV12-4	TRBJ1-3	-	ASSLGQGRGLVD
TRBV3-1	TRBJ2-1	-	ASRRGNNEQF
TRBV29-1	TRBJ1-2	-	SVVAGSYGYT
TRBV5-6	TRBJ1-6	-	ASIHGTARSYNSPLH
TRBV5-6	TRBJ2-1	-	ASSPGQGRGEQF
TRBV19	TRBJ1-2	once	ASSRDRGGNYGYT